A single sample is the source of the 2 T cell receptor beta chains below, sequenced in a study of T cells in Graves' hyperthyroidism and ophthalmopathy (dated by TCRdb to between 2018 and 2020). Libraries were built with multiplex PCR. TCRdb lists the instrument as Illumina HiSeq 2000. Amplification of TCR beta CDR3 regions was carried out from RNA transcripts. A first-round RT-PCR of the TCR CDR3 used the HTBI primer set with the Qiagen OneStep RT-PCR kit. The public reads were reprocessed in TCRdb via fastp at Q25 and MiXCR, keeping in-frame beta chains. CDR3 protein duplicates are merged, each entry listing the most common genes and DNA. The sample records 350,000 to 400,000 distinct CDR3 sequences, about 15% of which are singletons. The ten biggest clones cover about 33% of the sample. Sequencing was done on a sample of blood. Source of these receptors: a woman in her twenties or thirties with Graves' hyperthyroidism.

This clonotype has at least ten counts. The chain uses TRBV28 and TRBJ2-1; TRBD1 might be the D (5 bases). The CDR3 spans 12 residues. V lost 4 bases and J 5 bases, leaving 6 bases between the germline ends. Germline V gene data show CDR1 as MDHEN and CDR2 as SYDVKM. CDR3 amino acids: CASSWGHNEQFF. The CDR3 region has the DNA TGTGCCAGCAGTTGGGGCCACAATGAGCAGTTCTTC.

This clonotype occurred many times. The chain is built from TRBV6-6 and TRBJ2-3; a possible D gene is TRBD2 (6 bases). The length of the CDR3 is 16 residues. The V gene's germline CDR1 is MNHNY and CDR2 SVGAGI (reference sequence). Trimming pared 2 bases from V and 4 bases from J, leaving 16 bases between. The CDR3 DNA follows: TGTGCCAGCAGTTACAACCGGGTCGGAGGGCCAGATACGCAGTATTTT. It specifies CASSYNRVGGPDTQYF.